Reported below is one TCR beta chain. The authors ran a second PCR of about 6 to 12 cycles using a sample-barcoded 5' primer and a J-beta primer mix. From the 5' RACE reads, TCRdb called clonotypes with MiXCR, one entry per CDR3 protein. The sample consists of 1.5 million to 1.8 million distinct CDR3 sequences, around 40% of them appearing once. The sample belongs to a study of blood T cells in healthy people across ages. Germline V gene lookup returns CDR1 GTSNPN and CDR2 SVGIG (reference sequence). The CDR3 contains 16 residues. V shed 4 bases, J shed 1 base, and the junction held 5 bases outside the gene matches.

The V call is TRBV30, the J call TRBJ2-2; TRBD2 matches at 11 bases. The sequenced sample was blood. This TCR was sampled from a woman under 30 in good health. The CDR3 spells CAWTRGTSGNTGELFF. CDR3 nucleotides: TGTGCCTGGACCCGAGGGACTAGCGGGAACACCGGGGAGCTGTTTTTT. Combining the CDR3 with reference TRBV30 and TRBJ2-2 gives the whole variable domain SQTIHQWPATLVQPVGSPLSLECTVEGTSNPNLYWYRQAAGRGLQLLFYSVGIGQISSEVPQNLSASRPQDRQFILSSKKLLLSDSGFYLCAWTRGTSGNTGELFFGEGSRLTVL.